This T cell receptor (beta chain) was obtained from a study of cytomegalovirus exposure and HLA in healthy donors (TCRdb year 2017). With regard to the full study: An earlier analysis of roughly 570 of the donors reported around 280 Gb of sequence data and 117 million unique TCR beta sequences obtained from some 200 million T cells. Alongside the repertoire data, information on donor age, sex, ethnicity and CMV serostatus was compiled. The later analysis used no new phenotypic data to find candidate immune exposures, relying instead on TCR beta sequences and their occurrence across donors. An earlier analysis of approximately 580 of the donors used high-throughput TCR beta sequencing to judge whether each TCR beta V gene segment behaved as functional or pseudogenic. Both class I and class II loci were covered by HLA typing, at four-digit resolution. Every repertoire in the discovery cohort had been generated on one and the same sequencing platform. On average, over 200,000 unique TCR beta nucleotide sequences were sequenced per donor among a few hundred genotyped donors of the cohort, with 15% to 20% of those sequences being non-productive. The study combined high-throughput TCR immunosequencing, statistical association of individual TCRs with disease status, and machine learning to predict cytomegalovirus infection status. The number of donors typed differed by locus, with roughly 629-640 for A, B, C, DRB1 and DQB1, 522 for DQA1, approximately 570 for DPA1, and over 400 for DPB1. Genome-wide SNP genotypes for about 55% of the 666 donors were used in a later genetic analysis, which treated that subset as a discovery cohort. The study was designed to test whether signatures of past pathogen exposure could be identified by cataloging public T cell receptors. Along with the approximately 650-subject first cohort, a separate validation cohort of over a hundred different subjects was used. In a later analysis, previously published TCR beta repertoires from roughly 710 donors were re-analyzed and high-resolution HLA genotyping was added so that TCR occurrence patterns could be studied. The T cell repertoires of some 670 subjects were profiled by immunosequencing and related to cytomegalovirus serostatus. Approximately 300 gigabases of sequencing data and 75 million to 85 million unique TCR sequences made up an early release that covered approximately 650 HLA-typed donors. Because of strong linkage in the cohort, five DR-DQ haplotypes were treated as single units for association and clustering. Of the roughly 400 genotyped donors, 81% were placed in the genetic ancestry cluster associated with self-reported Caucasian donors. Overall study results and their limits: Because counts were too low, some 16 rarely observed V segments, including chromosome 9 orphons, were excluded from the earlier analysis of roughly 580 of the donors. According to a later analysis, parvovirus B19, influenza, CMV and Epstein-Barr virus appeared linked to several top co-occurrence clusters. A further reported finding was that TCR beta sequences accurately predicted the HLA-A and HLA-B alleles for most subjects in the first cohort. In the study, about 150 TCR beta chains were listed as associated with cytomegalovirus. A later analysis found that HLA-associated TCR beta chains were more clonally expanded and had lower generation probabilities than equally common non-associated chains. In an earlier analysis of more than 500 of the donors, most TCR beta V segments appeared in productive rearrangements about 90% or about 30% of the time, broadly matching IMGT annotations. A later analysis found that TCR association rates varied across HLA loci, with DRB1 alleles showing the most associated TCRs and HLA-C alleles the fewest. In vitro tests confirmed that a few of the cytomegalovirus-associated TCR beta chains recognize cytomegalovirus antigens. Because HLA typing was missing for some donors at each locus, association tests included only the typed subset. V-gene and J-gene trimming of TCR beta chains was associated with a missense DCLRE1C variant in a later genetic analysis, and the association was replicated in an independent cohort. The 87-base-pair reads could not distinguish some IMGT-functional V segments, including TRBV6-2 and TRBV6-3, so those segments were excluded. Linkage disequilibrium might explain the correlated functional status among segregating V segments, but an unknown experimental factor could not be excluded. The only immune exposure information available for the cohort was CMV serostatus. The classifier was reported to diagnose cytomegalovirus status with high specificity and sensitivity in both the original and validation cohorts. Assigning TCR associations to individual alleles was difficult when HLA alleles, especially DR and DQ, strongly co-occurred. In this cohort, only TCR beta chains were sequenced, and detectable features were limited by the absence of alpha or paired-chain data. The authors suggested that the approach could potentially be extended to other disease states and immunological phenotypes. Most TCR sequences were seen in very few donors, while some public TCRs were found in many individuals. A later analysis found that most CMV-associated TCR beta chains appeared HLA-restricted, with HLA associations seemingly driven largely by CMV exposure. Sequencing depth was assumed to be roughly uniform across donors in the presence/absence analyses, though that assumption may not hold. The sequencing pipeline was judged likely to have produced a cluster of highly shared sequence variants as a technical artifact. In a later genetic analysis, fewer N-insertions in productive TCRs were reported among donors in an Asian-associated ancestry cluster than the approximately 630-donor mean. Specific HLA alleles were associated with over 15,000 TCR beta sequences at a false discovery rate of 0.05 in a later analysis.

From the germline V gene (reference sequence), CDR1 is MNHNY and CDR2 is SVGAGI. The CDR3 covers 14 residues, taking in both the cysteine and the phenylalanine. The sequence is cut down to CDR3 DNA, 42 bases in frame from base 1. The cohort comprised several hundred healthy bone marrow donors. At the time of sampling, every cohort member was nominally healthy, though immune exposures that went unrecorded were likely present. The donor tested CMV seropositive and was one of the 289 seropositive cohort members. Each donor provided a peripheral blood sample, and peripheral blood mononuclear cells were used for TCR beta sequencing. Genomic DNA was extracted from the blood cell samples with the Qiagen DNeasy Blood Extraction Kit. Preparation of the library involved the immunoSEQ multiplex PCR assay. The multiplex PCR relied on a mix of 60 forward primers for TCR Vbeta segments and 13 reverse primers for TCR Jbeta segments. The CDR3 region of rearranged TCR beta genes was amplified from genomic DNA by a multiplex PCR assay. On the Illumina HiSeq System, the amplified TCR beta libraries were sequenced as 87-base-pair reads. The paper's processing steps were these. Across the 640 or so repertoires, a later analysis counted some 80 million unique TCR beta chains, roughly 11 million of which were shared by at least two donors. Raw reads were error-corrected and collapsed into unique sequences by a nearest-neighbor algorithm in which closely related sequences were merged to remove PCR and sequencing errors. V, D and J gene segments were assigned by aligning CDR3 sequences to IMGT reference sequences. For a sequence to be retained, at least a six-nucleotide match to both a V gene segment and a J gene segment was required. A rearrangement was called productive if the CDR3 had no stop codons and remained in frame with V and J, and every other rearrangement was called non-productive. Following IMGT convention, CDR3 was defined as the stretch from the second conserved V-encoded cysteine to the conserved J-encoded phenylalanine. In an earlier analysis of around 540 of the donors, sequences lacking an unambiguous match to a single V gene segment were excluded. In an earlier analysis of 587 of the donors, V segments were called functional above 56.7% productive rearrangements and were called segregating when the between-donor standard deviation exceeded 5%. A statistical classification framework was developed to diagnose cytomegalovirus status using the catalog of TCR beta chain sequences. In a later analysis, V and J genes were assigned by comparing TCR nucleotide sequences against IMGT/GENE-DB human TR gene sequences. In a later analysis, CDR3 sequences and most-parsimonious VDJ recombination scenarios were assigned using the TCRdist pipeline. In a later analysis, every TCR beta chain was defined by the combination of its CDR3 amino acid sequence and its V-gene family, and reads without a unique V-gene family were dropped. To address suspected cross-contamination and a sequencing artifact, a later analysis removed some 620 highly shared, low-generation-probability nucleotide sequences. In a later analysis, a clonal expansion index was calculated for each public chain from normalized within-repertoire ranks of inferred template counts. In a later analysis, generation probabilities were computed with a VDJ recombination model fitted to out-of-frame rearrangements, and the resulting probabilities were checked against IGoR. In a later analysis, TCR-TCR, TCR-HLA and TCR-CMV co-occurrence was scored with hypergeometric tests, and a repertoire-size bias correction was applied to TCR pairs. In a later analysis, false discovery rates were estimated by permuting HLA or CMV assignments 20 times. In a later analysis, co-occurring TCRs were grouped using DBSCAN, and TCRdist sequence similarity was added for clustering within HLA-allele-positive subsets. Co-occurrence clustering excluded repertoires with fewer than 30,000 or more than 120,000 public chains, plus five with anomalous nucleotide sharing. TCRdb holds this immuneACCESS table with in-frame rearrangements only. Some clones are missing; in checked studies, unresolved V genes explain under half, and the rest has no known cause. Clone size and the V and J calls come from that table; the DNA yielded D and trimming. A total of roughly 150,000 clones appear in this sample, 78% of them only once. In total, the top ten clones hold 7% of the sample.

This clone was observed once. The target of this receptor is not known. A read error may account for a junction end that differs from germline. The receptor chain draws on TRBV6-6 and TRBJ2-6; possibly the D gene is TRBD1, per 5 matching bases. Source material: PBMCs. The TCR was taken from a middle-aged woman in good health and CMV-seropositive. The DNA sequence is given as TGTGCCATCAAGAATGCCGCTGGGGCCAACGGCCTGACTTTC. Its translation reads: CAIKNAAGANGLTF.